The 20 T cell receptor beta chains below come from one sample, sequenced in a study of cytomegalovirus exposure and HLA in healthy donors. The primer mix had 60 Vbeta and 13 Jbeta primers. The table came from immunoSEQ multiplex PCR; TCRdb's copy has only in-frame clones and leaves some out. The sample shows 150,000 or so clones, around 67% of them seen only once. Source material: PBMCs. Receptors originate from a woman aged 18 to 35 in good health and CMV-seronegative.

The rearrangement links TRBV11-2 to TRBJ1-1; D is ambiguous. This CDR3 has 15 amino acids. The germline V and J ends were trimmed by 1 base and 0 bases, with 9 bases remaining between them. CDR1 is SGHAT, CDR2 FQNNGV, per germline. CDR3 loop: CASSLGGGVNTEAFF. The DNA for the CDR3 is TGTGCCAGCAGCTTAGGCGGCGGAGTGAACACTGAAGCTTTCTTT.

CDR3 sequence reads: CASSIWDRALFDEQYV. CDR3 in DNA: TGTGCCAGCAGCATTTGGGACAGGGCGTTGTTTGACGAGCAGTACGTC. V is TRBV7-2 and J is TRBJ2-7; 9 nucleotides match TRBD1. CDR1 SGHTA and CDR2 FQGNSA come from the germline V gene. CDR3 length: 16 amino acids. The V gene end was trimmed by 5 bases and the J gene end by 5 bases; junction bases not matched to a gene: 13.

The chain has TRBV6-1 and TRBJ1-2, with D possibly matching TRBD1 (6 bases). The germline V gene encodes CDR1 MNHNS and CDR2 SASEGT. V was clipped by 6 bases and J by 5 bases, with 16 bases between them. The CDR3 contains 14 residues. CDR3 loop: CASSHEGEKYGYTF. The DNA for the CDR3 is TGTGCCAGCAGCCACGAGGGGGAGAAATATGGCTACACCTTC.

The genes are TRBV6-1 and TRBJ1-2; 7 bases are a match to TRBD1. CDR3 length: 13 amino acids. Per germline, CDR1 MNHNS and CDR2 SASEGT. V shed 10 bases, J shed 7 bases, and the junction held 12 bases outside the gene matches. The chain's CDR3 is CATSLGQEGGYTF. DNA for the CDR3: TGTGCCACCTCCCTCGGACAGGAGGGTGGCTACACCTTC.

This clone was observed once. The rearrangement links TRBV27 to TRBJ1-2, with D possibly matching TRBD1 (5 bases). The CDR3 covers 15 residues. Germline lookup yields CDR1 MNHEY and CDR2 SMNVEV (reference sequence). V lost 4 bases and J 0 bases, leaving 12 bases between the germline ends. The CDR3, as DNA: TGTGCCAGCAGTTCCACGGGGGAAGCTAACTATGGCTACACCTTC. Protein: CASSSTGEANYGYTF.

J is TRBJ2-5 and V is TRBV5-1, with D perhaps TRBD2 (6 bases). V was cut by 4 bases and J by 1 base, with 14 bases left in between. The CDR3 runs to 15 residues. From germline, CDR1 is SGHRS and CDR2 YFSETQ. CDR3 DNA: TGCGCCAGCAGCATGCGCGGGGCCCCCCAAGAGACCCAGTACTTC. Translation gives CASSMRGAPQETQYF.

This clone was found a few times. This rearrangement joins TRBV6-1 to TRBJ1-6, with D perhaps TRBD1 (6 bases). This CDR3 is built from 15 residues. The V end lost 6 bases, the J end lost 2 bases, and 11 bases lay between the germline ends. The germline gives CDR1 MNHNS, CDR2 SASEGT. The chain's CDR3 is CASRNTGPYNSPLHF. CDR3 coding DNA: TGTGCCAGCAGGAATACAGGGCCCTATAATTCACCCCTCCACTTT.

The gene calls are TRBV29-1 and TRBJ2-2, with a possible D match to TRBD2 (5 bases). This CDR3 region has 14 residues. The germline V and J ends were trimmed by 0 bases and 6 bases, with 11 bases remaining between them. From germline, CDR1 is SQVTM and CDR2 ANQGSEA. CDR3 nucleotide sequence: TGCAGCGTTGAAGAAGGACTCCCCCCCGGGGAGCTGTTTTTT. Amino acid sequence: CSVEEGLPPGELFF.

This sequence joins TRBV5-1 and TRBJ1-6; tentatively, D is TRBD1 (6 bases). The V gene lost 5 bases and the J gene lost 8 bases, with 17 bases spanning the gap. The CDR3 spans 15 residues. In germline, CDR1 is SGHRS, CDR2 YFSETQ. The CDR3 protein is CASSLVGQRDSPLHF. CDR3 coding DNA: TGCGCCAGCAGTCTCGTTGGACAGAGGGATTCACCCCTCCACTTT.

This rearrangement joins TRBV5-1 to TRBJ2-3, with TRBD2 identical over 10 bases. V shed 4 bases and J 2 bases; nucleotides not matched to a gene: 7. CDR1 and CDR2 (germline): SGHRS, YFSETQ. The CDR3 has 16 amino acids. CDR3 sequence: CASSAWTSGITDTQYF. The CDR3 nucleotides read TGCGCCAGCAGCGCCTGGACTAGCGGAATCACAGATACGCAGTATTTT.

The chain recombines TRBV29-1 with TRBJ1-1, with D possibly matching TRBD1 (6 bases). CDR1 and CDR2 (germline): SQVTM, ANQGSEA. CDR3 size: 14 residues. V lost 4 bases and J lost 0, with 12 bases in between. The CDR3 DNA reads TGCAGCGTTGCTGGGGGCCAGGTGAACACTGAAGCTTTCTTT. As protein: CSVAGGQVNTEAFF. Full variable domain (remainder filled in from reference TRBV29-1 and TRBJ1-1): SAVISQKPSRDICQRGTSLTIQCQVDSQVTMMFWYRQQPGQSLTLIATANQGSEATYESGFVIDKFPISRPNLTFSTLTVSNMSPEDSSIYLCSVAGGQVNTEAFFGQGTRLTVV.

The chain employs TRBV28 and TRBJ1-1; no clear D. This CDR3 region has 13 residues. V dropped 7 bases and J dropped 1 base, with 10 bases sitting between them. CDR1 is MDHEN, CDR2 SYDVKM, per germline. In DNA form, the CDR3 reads TGTGCCAGCACGGGAGTGGGGAACACTGAAGCTTTCTTT. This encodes CASTGVGNTEAFF. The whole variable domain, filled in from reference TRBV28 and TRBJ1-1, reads DVKVTQSSRYLVKRTGEKVFLECVQDMDHENMFWYRQDPGLGLRLIYFSYDVKMKEKGDIPEGYSVSREKKERFSLILESASTNQTSMYLCASTGVGNTEAFFGQGTRLTVV.

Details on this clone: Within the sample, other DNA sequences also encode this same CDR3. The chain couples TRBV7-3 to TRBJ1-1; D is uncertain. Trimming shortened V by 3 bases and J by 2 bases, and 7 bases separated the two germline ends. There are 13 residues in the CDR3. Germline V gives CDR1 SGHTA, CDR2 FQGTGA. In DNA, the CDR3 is TGTGCCAGCAGCTTGACGGGAAACACTGAAGCTTTCTTT. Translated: CASSLTGNTEAFF.

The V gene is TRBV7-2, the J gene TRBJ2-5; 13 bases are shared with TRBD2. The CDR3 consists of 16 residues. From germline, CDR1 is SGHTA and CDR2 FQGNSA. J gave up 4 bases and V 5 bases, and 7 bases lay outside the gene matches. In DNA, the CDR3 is TGTGCCAGCAGCCCGACTAGCGGGGGGTCCGGAGAGACCCAGTACTTC. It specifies CASSPTSGGSGETQYF.

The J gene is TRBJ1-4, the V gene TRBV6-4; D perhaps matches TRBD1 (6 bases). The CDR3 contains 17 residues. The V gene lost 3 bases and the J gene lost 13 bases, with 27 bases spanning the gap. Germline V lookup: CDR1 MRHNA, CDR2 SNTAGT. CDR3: CASSEHRGANMMWGLFF. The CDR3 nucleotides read TGTGCCAGCAGTGAACATCGGGGGGCAAACATGATGTGGGGACTGTTTTTT.

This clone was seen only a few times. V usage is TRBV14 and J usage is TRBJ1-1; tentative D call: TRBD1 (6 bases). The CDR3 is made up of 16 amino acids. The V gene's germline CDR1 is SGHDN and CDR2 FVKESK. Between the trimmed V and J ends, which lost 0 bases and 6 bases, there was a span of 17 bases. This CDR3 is CASSQDTGQIWAEAFF. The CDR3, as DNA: TGTGCCAGCAGCCAAGATACAGGACAGATTTGGGCTGAAGCTTTCTTT.

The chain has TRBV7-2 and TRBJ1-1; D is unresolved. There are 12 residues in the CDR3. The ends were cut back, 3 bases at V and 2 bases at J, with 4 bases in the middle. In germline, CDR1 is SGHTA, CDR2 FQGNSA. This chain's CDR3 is CASSFYNTEAFF. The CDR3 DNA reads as TGTGCCAGCAGCTTCTACAACACTGAAGCTTTCTTT.

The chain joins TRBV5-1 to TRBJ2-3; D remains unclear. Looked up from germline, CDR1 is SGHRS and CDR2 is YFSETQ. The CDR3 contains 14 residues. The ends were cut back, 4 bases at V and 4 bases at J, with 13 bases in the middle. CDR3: CASSPASSSDTQYF. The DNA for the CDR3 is TGCGCCAGCAGCCCCGCCAGTTCCTCAGATACGCAGTATTTT.

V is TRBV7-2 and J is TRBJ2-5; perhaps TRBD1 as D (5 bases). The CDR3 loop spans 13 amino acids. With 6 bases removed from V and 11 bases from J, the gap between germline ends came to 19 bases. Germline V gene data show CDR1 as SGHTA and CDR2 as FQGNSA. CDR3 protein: CASSFSRTTEQYF. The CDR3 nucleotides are TGTGCCAGCAGTTTTAGTAGGACAACTGAGCAGTACTTC. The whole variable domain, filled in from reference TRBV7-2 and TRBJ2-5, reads GAGVSQSPSNKVTEKGKDVELRCDPISGHTALYWYRQSLGQGLEFLIYFQGNSAPDKSGLPSDRFSAERTGGSVSTLTIQRTQQEDSAVYLCASSFSRTTEQYFGPGTRLLVL.

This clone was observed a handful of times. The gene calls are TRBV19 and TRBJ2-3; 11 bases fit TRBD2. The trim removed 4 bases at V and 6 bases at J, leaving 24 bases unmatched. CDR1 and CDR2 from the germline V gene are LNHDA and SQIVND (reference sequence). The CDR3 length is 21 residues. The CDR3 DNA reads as TGTGCCAGTAGTACGGGCATACTAGCGGGAGAGGGCCCCGAGGAAGTGGATACGCAGTATTTT. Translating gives CASSTGILAGEGPEEVDTQYF.